One TCR beta chain is described in this entry. This PCR relied on a set of 60 Vbeta primers and 13 Jbeta primers. Repertoires were generated with immunoSEQ multiplex PCR, while TCRdb's copy carries only in-frame clones and drops some. The profile shows roughly 34,000 clones, 84% of them singletons. The entry originates in a study of cytomegalovirus exposure and HLA in healthy donors. Germline V gives CDR1 LGHNA, CDR2 YSLEER. V shed 2 bases and J 3 bases; nucleotides not matched to a gene: 2. The CDR3 is 14 amino acids. Among the donors, all were healthy bone marrow donors. Sequenced sample: PBMCs. The V gene is TRBV4-3, the J gene TRBJ1-1, with 8 bases that match TRBD1. The source of this sequence is a woman between 18 and 29 years old in good health and CMV-seronegative. In DNA, the CDR3 is TGCGCCAGCAGCCAATCAGGGGGCTACACTGAAGCTTTCTTT. Translated: CASSQSGGYTEAFF.